This TCR beta chain is drawn from a study of blood T cell repertoires in COVID-19. Repertoires were generated with immunoSEQ multiplex PCR, while TCRdb's copy carries only in-frame clones and drops some. The sample records just over 75,000 clones, 84% being singletons. The V gene's germline CDR1 is MNHNS and CDR2 SASEGT. The CDR3 has 20 residues. Unmatched junction bases numbered 20, after V lost 2 bases and J lost 5 bases. Specimen: peripheral blood. The V call is TRBV6-1, the J call TRBJ1-1; TRBD1 aligns across 10 bases. This clonotype was sampled from a man aged 45-65 years with acute or convalescent COVID-19. This chain's CDR3 is CASSESLGWGSGTGDTEAFF. DNA for the CDR3: TGTGCCAGCAGTGAATCCCTAGGATGGGGATCCGGGACAGGGGATACTGAAGCTTTCTTT.